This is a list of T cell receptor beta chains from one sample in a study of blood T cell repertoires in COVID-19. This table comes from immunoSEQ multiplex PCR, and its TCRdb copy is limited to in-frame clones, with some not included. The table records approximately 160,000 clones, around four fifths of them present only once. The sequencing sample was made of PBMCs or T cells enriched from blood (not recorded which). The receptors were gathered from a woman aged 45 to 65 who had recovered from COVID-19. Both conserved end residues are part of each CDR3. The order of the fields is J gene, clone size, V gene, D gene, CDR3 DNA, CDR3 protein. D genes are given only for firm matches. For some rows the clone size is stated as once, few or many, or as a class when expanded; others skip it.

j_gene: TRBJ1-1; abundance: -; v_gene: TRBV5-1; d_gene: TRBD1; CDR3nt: TGCGCCAGCAGCTTGTTGGGGACAGGGCGGATCGGCACTGAAGCTTTCTTT; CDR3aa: CASSLLGTGRIGTEAFF
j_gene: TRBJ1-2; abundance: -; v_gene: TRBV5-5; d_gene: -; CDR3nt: TGTGCCAGCAGCGAGGTCACAGGGAACTATGGCTACACCTTC; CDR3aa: CASSEVTGNYGYTF
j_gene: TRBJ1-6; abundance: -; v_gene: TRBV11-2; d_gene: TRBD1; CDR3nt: TGTGCCAGCAGCTTAGGGACAGGGGTGTATAATTCACCCCTCCACTTT; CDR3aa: CASSLGTGVYNSPLHF
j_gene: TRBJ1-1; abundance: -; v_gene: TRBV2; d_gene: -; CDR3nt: TGTGCCAGCCTTGATGGCAGACAGGTAGCTTTCTTT; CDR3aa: CASLDGRQVAFF
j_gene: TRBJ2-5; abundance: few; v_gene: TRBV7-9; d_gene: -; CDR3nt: TGTGCCAGCAGCCCGGAGCGGGAGACCCAGTACTTC; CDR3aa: CASSPERETQYF
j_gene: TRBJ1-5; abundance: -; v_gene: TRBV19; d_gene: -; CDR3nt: TGTGCCAGCCGGGACTCAAGTAATAGCAATCAGCCCCAGCATTTT; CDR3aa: CASRDSSNSNQPQHF
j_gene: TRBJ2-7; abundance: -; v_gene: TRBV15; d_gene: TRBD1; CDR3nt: TGTGCCACCAGGGAAGGACAGGGCATGATTTACGAGCAGTACTTC; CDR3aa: CATREGQGMIYEQYF
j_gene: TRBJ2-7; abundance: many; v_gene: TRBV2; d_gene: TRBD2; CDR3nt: TGTGCCAGCACCCGGCGAACTAGCGGGACCTACGAGCAGTACTTC; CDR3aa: CASTRRTSGTYEQYF
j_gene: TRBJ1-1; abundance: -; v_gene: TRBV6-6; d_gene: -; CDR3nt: TGTGCCAGCAGTACGACCAGGGAGAACACTGAAGCTTTCTTT; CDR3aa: CASSTTRENTEAFF
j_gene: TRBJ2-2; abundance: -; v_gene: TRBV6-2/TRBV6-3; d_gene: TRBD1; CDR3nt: TGTGCCAGCAGTTACTCGGCAGGGGGAGTGTCCGGGGAGCTGTTTTTT; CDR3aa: CASSYSAGGVSGELFF
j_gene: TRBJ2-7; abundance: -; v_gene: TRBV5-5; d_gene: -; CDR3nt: TGTGCCAGCAGCTTGGCTGAGTACGAGCAGTACTTC; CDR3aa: CASSLAEYEQYF
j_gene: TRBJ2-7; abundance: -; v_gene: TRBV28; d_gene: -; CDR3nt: TGTGCCAGCAGTCTAGGAGTCCCCCCCTACGAGCAGTACTTC; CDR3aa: CASSLGVPPYEQYF
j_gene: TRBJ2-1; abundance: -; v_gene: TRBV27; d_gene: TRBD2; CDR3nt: TGTGCCAGCAGTGCCCTAGCGGGAGTGTACAATGAGCAGTTCTTC; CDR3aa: CASSALAGVYNEQFF
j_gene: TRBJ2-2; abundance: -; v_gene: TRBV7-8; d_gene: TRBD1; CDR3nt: TGTGCCAGCAGCCGAGGACAGGGGGCCGGGGAGCTGTTTTTT; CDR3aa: CASSRGQGAGELFF
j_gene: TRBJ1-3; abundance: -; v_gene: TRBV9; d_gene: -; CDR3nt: TGTGCCAGCAGCGTCGGGTCCTCTGGAAACACCATATATTTT; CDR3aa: CASSVGSSGNTIYF
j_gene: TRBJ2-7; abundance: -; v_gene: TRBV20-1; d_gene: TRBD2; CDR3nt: TGCAGTGCTAGTAGCGGGGGATCCTACGAGCAGTACTTC; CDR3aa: CSASSGGSYEQYF
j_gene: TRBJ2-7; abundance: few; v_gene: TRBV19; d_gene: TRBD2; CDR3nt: TGTGCCAGTAGTCTGTGGACTAGCGGAACAATCTACGAGCAGTACTTC; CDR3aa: CASSLWTSGTIYEQYF
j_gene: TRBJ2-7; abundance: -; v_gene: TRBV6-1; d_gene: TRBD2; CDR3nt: TGTGCCAGCAGTGAATTCGGCCGACTAGCGGGAAGGCACGAGCAGTACTTC; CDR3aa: CASSEFGRLAGRHEQYF
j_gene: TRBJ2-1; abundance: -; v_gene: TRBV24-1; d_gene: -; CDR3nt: TGTGCCACCAGTGGGTCGGAAGCGGACTCCTACAATGAGCAGTTCTTC; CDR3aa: CATSGSEADSYNEQFF
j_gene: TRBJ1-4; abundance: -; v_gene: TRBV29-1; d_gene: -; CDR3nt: TGCAGCGTGGTTTGGCGGGGGGAACCAACTAATGAAAAACTGTTTTTT; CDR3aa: CSVVWRGEPTNEKLFF
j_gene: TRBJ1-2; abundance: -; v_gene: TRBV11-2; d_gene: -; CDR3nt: TGTGCCAGCAGCTTAGAGGGACAACGGCCCCTTGGCTACACCTTC; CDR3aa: CASSLEGQRPLGYTF
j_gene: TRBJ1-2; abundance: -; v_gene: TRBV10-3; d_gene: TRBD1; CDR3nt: TGTGCCATCACCAGGACAGGGAATGGCTACACCTTC; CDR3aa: CAITRTGNGYTF
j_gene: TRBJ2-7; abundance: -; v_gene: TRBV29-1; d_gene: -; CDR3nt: TGCAGCGTTTCCAGGGCCTACGAGCAGTACTTC; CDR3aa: CSVSRAYEQYF
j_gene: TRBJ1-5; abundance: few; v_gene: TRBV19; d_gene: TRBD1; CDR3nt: TGTGCCAGTAGTTTAGGACAGGGCGGGAATCAGCCCCAGCATTTT; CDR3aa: CASSLGQGGNQPQHF
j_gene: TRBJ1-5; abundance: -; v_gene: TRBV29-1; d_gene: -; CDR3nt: TGCAGCGTTGTAGGTCCGGGGGATCAGCCCCAGCATTTT; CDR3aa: CSVVGPGDQPQHF
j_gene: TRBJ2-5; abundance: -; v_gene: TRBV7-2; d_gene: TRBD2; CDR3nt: TGTGCCAGCAGCCCCAGCGGGGGGGAAGTGGAGACCCAGTACTTC; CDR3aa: CASSPSGGEVETQYF
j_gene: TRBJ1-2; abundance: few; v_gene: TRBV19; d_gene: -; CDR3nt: TGTGCCAGTAGAGTGACAGGCTATGGCTACACCTTC; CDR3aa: CASRVTGYGYTF
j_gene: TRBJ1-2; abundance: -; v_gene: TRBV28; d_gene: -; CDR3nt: TGTGCCAGCAGTTTATACAGGGATGGCTACACCTTC; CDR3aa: CASSLYRDGYTF
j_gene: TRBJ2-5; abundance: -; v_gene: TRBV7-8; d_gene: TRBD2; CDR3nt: TGTGCCAGCGGCCTTACTAGCGGGGGAAAGACCCAGTACTTC; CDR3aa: CASGLTSGGKTQYF
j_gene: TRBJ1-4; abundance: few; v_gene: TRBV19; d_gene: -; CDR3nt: TGTGCCAGTAGTTCGCAGTGGAGCCCAACTAATGAAAAACTGTTTTTT; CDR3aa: CASSSQWSPTNEKLFF
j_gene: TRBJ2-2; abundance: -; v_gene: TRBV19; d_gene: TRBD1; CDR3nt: TGTGCCAGCAGAAAAGGACAGGGGAACACCGGGGAGCTGTTTTTT; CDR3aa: CASRKGQGNTGELFF
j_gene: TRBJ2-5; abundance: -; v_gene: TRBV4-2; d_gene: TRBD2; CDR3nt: TGTGCCAGCAGCCAAAGACTAGCGGGAGGAAAAGAGACCCAGTACTTC; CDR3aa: CASSQRLAGGKETQYF
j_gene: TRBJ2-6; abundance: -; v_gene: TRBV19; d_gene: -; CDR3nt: TGTGCCAGTAGTATACAGACAACTGGGGCCAACGTCCTGACTTTC; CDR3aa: CASSIQTTGANVLTF
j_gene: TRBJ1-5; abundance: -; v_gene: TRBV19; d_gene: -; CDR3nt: TGTGCCACCTCGGCGGGGGCAGTTAGCAATCAGCCCCAGCATTTT; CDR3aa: CATSAGAVSNQPQHF
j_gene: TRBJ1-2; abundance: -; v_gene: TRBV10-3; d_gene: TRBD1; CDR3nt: TGTGCCCCGCAAGACAGGGGCGGCTACACCTTC; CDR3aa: CAPQDRGGYTF
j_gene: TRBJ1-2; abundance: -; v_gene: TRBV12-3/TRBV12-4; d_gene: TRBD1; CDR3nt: TGTGCCAGCACCCCCGGGACAGACGGCTACACCTTC; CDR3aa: CASTPGTDGYTF
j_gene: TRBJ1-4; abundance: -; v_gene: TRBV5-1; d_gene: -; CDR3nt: TGCGCCAGCAGCTTGGGTGCAGGGGATGGAAAACTGTTTTTT; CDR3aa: CASSLGAGDGKLFF
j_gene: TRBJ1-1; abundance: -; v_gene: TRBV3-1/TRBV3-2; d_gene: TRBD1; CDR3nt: TGTGCCAGCAGACAGGGGGCGACGAACACTGAAGCTTTCTTT; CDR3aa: CASRQGATNTEAFF
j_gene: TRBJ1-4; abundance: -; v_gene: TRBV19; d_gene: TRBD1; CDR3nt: TGTGCCAGTAGCCCCAATGTAAGGACAGGCCGTCTTAATGAAAAACTGTTTTTT; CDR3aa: CASSPNVRTGRLNEKLFF
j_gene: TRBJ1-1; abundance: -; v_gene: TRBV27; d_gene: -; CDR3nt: TGTGCCAGCAGTTTGGAGGGTGGGTACACTGAAGCTTTCTTT; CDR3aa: CASSLEGGYTEAFF
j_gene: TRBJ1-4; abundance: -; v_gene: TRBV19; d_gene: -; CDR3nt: TGTGCCAGTAGGGAACCGACAGGCCTTAATGAAAAACTGTTTTTT; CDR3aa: CASREPTGLNEKLFF
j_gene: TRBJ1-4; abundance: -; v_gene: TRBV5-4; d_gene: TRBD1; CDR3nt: TGTGCCAGCAGCTTTAAGGGGGCTGAGGAAAAACTGTTTTTT; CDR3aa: CASSFKGAEEKLFF
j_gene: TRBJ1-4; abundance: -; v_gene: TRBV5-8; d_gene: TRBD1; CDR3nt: TGTGCCAGCAGCTCAGGGACAGGTGATGAAAAACTGTTTTTT; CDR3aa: CASSSGTGDEKLFF
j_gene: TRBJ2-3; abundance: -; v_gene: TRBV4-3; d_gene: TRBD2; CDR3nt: TGCGCCAGCAGCCAAGTAATCCGAGCGGGAGGCTCAGATACGCAGTATTTT; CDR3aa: CASSQVIRAGGSDTQYF
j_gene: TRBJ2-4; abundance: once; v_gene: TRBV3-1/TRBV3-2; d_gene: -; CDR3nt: TGTGCCAGCAGCCCCAGACTACGAGCCAAAAACATTCAGTACTTC; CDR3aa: CASSPRLRAKNIQYF
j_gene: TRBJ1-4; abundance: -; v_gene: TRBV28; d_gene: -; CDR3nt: TGTGCCAGCAGCTACGACAATCAGGGTTACAAACTGTTTTTT; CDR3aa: CASSYDNQGYKLFF
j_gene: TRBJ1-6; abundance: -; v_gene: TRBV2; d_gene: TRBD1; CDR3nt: TGTGCCAGCAGTGAACACAGGGGAGGCTCACCCCTCCACTTT; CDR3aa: CASSEHRGGSPLHF
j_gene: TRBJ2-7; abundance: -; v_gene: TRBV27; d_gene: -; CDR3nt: TGTGCCAGCAGTTTGGACAGCTACGAGCAGTACTTC; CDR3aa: CASSLDSYEQYF
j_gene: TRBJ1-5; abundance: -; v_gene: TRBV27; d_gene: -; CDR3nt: TGTGCCAGCAGTTTAACAGGTCTGGGCAGGAATCAGCCCCAGCATTTT; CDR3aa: CASSLTGLGRNQPQHF
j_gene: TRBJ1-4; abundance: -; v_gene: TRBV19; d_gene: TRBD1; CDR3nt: TGTGCCAGTAGATTGACAGGGTCCATCGCGGGGAGTGAAAAACTGTTTTTT; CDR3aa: CASRLTGSIAGSEKLFF
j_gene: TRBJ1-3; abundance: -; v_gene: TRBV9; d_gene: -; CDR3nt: TGTGCCAGCCGACAGAGCTCTGGAAACACCATATATTTT; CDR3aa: CASRQSSGNTIYF
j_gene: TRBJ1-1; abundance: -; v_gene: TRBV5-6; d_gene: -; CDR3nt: TGTGCCAGCAGCTTGCCAGGGGAGGGGGGAGCTTTCTTT; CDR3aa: CASSLPGEGGAFF
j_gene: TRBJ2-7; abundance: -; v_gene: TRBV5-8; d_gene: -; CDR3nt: TGTGCCAGCAGCCGCTGGAAGACTGGCTCCTACGAGCAGTACTTC; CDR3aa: CASSRWKTGSYEQYF
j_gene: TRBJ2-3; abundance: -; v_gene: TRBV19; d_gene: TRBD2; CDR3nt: TGTGCCAGTAGTCTAGGCTCTAGCGGTAGCACAGATACGCAGTATTTT; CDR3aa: CASSLGSSGSTDTQYF
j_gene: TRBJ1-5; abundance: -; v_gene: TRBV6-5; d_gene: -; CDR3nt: TGTGCCAGCAAAGGGGGAAGCAATCAGCCCCAGCATTTT; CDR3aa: CASKGGSNQPQHF
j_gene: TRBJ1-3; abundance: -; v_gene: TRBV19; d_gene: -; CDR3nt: TGTGCCAGTAGTATAGGTCCGAACACCATATATTTT; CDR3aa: CASSIGPNTIYF
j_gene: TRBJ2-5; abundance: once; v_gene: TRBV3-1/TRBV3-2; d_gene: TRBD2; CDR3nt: TGTGCCAGCGCCGGACTAGCGGTCGCCCAAGAGACCCAGTACTTC; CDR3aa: CASAGLAVAQETQYF
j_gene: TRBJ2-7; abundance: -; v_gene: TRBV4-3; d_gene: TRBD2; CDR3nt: TGCGCCAGCAGCCCCGCGATCAGCGGGGGCCTCTACGAGCAGTACTTC; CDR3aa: CASSPAISGGLYEQYF
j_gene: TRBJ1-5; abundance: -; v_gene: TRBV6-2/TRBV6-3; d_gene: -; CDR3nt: TGTGCCAGCAGTTACTCGAATAACCGGGGTATCAATCAGCCCCAGCATTTT; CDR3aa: CASSYSNNRGINQPQHF